The 12 T cell receptor beta chains below come from one sample, sequenced in a study of blood T cell repertoires in COVID-19. TCRdb's copy holds only in-frame clones and misses some; the assay was immunoSEQ multiplex PCR. The sample contains some 150,000 clones, approximately 82% of which appear only once. The sample was PBMCs or T cells enriched from blood (not recorded which). These receptors all stem from a woman between 50 and 59 years old who had recovered from COVID-19.

This clone appeared a single time. The V call is TRBV5-1, the J call TRBJ2-4; 11 bases are shared with TRBD1. V lost 0 bases to trimming and J lost 8 bases; unmatched junction nucleotides: 4. Germline loops: CDR1 SGHRS, CDR2 YFSETQ. The CDR3 length is 15 residues. The CDR3 loop is CASSLAGQGADIQYF. The CDR3 region has the DNA TGCGCCAGCAGCTTGGCAGGACAGGGGGCGGACATTCAGTACTTC.

The rearrangement joins TRBV27 to TRBJ1-6; perhaps TRBD1 as D (5 bases). V gave up 2 bases and J gave up 9 bases, with 14 bases separating them. In germline, CDR1 is MNHEY, CDR2 SMNVEV (reference sequence). There are 15 residues in the CDR3. Here the CDR3 reads CASSLTLDRSSPLHF. CDR3 sequence (DNA): TGTGCCAGCAGTTTAACCTTAGACAGAAGTTCACCCCTCCACTTT.

The V and J genes are TRBV29-1 and TRBJ1-2; 9 bases fit TRBD1. V dropped 4 bases and J dropped 6; count of bases not matched to a gene: 12. Germline CDR1 SQVTM, CDR2 ANQGSEA. The CDR3 totals 15 residues. The CDR3: CSVGRYGQGTDGYTF. DNA of the CDR3: TGCAGCGTTGGGAGGTACGGACAGGGGACGGATGGCTACACCTTC.

The gene calls are TRBV2 and TRBJ1-1; D is unresolved. The CDR3 sequence is 11 residues long. Germline V CDR1 and CDR2: SNHLY, FYNNEI. V was trimmed by 6 bases and J by 1 base, leaving 3 bases between them. CDR3 nucleotides: TGTGCCAGCAGGGCGAACACTGAAGCTTTCTTT. Translated, it gives CASRANTEAFF.

The rearrangement links TRBV29-1 to TRBJ2-1, with 8 nucleotides matching TRBD1. The V gene end was trimmed by 7 bases and the J gene end by 6 bases; junction bases not matched to a gene: 11. CDR1 SQVTM and CDR2 ANQGSEA come from the germline V gene. The CDR3 extends over 14 amino acids. Here the CDR3 DNA reads TGCAGCGCCGGGGGCGGACAGGGAATCAATGAGCAGTTCTTC. Amino acids: CSAGGGQGINEQFF.

This clone appeared once. The genes are TRBV19 and TRBJ2-6; D is perhaps TRBD2 (7 bases). Per the germline V gene, CDR1 is LNHDA and CDR2 is SQIVND (reference sequence). Trimming removed 9 bases from V and 2 bases from J, with 20 bases in between. The CDR3 is 17 amino acids. The CDR3 DNA reads as TGTGCCAGCCGGAGGAGCGGGACAAGCCCTGGGGCCAACGTCCTGACTTTC. Translated, it gives CASRRSGTSPGANVLTF.

V gene TRBV6-5 combines with J gene TRBJ2-3; D might be TRBD2 (6 bases). The CDR3 has 15 residues. The V and J ends lost 6 bases and 1 base respectively, with 14 bases between them. Germline V gives CDR1 MNHEY, CDR2 SVGAGI. The CDR3 region is CASRRGGSGTDTQYF. The CDR3 nucleotides are TGTGCCAGCAGGAGGGGAGGTTCTGGCACAGATACGCAGTATTTT.

The chain is built from TRBV11-3 and TRBJ2-1; D perhaps matches TRBD2 (6 bases). V was pared by 8 bases and J by 7 bases, with 21 bases between. CDR1 is SGHNT and CDR2 is YENEEA in the germline V gene. CDR3 size: 15 residues. DNA of the CDR3: TGTGCCAGCCGCGGGGTTAGCGGCCGAGGGAATGAGCAGTTCTTC. Its translation is CASRGVSGRGNEQFF.

The CDR3 here is CASSLTGLNSPLHF. The DNA for the CDR3 is TGTGCCAGCAGTTTGACAGGTCTGAATTCACCCCTCCACTTT. V and J are TRBV27 and TRBJ1-6, with a tentative D call TRBD1 (6 bases). The CDR3 runs 14 residues. Trimming took 3 bases from V and 7 from J, leaving 10 bases between them. The germline V gene has CDR1 MNHEY and CDR2 SMNVEV (reference sequence).

This clone showed up just once. The CDR3 coding sequence is TGCGCCAGCAGCCCGCGAAACGGGGGGAACACCATATATTTT. Translation: CASSPRNGGNTIYF. The rearrangement joins TRBV5-1 to TRBJ1-3; perhaps TRBD1 as D (5 bases). The CDR3 sequence is 14 residues long. In germline, CDR1 is SGHRS, CDR2 YFSETQ. V shed 4 bases and J shed 7 bases, with 15 bases lying between them.

V and J are TRBV5-6 and TRBJ2-5, with D tentatively TRBD1 (5 bases). Germline CDR1 is SGHDT and CDR2 is YYEEEE. Trimming stripped 2 bases from V and 6 bases from J, with 14 bases between. CDR3 size: 14 residues. The CDR3 sequence is CASSLGDAEKTQYF. DNA for the CDR3: TGTGCCAGCAGCTTAGGGGATGCGGAGAAGACCCAGTACTTC.

The rearrangement links TRBV5-1 to TRBJ1-2, with a weak D call TRBD1 (6 bases). Per the germline V gene, CDR1 is SGHRS and CDR2 is YFSETQ. The CDR3 covers 13 residues. The V and J ends lost 2 bases and 7 bases respectively, with 12 bases between them. The CDR3 DNA sequence: TGCGCCAGCAGCTTCGATCAGGGGTCTGGCTACACCTTC. Its protein is CASSFDQGSGYTF.